This is a list of T cell receptor beta chains from one sample in a study of Ad26.COV2.S vaccination and SARS-CoV-2 variants. The assay was immunoSEQ multiplex PCR, and TCRdb's table has in-frame clones only and misses some. This sample has about half a million clones, with about nine tenths found just once. The source material was peripheral blood, sampled in a trial of Ad26.COV2.S vaccine versus placebo. The receptors shown here come from a person aged 18-60 years who received the Ad26.COV2.S COVID-19 vaccine or a placebo. Each CDR3 is given with its conserved first and last residue. A D gene is named only where the DNA matches it firmly. Part of the rows lack a size; the others show once, few, many or a class for expanded clones.

abundance	j_gene	d_gene	v_gene	CDR3nt	CDR3aa
NA	TRBJ2-5	NA	TRBV28	TGTGCCAGCAGTCAATGGGGGCGGGGGAATCAAGAGACCCAGTACTTC	CASSQWGRGNQETQYF
NA	TRBJ2-1	NA	TRBV7-9	TGTGCCAGCAGCTTAGGCTCCGGAGGGCCCTACAATGAGCAGTTCTTC	CASSLGSGGPYNEQFF
NA	TRBJ1-2	NA	TRBV7-9	TGTGCCAGCAGCTTAGGGGTAGGGAACCGGGATGGCTACACCTTC	CASSLGVGNRDGYTF
NA	TRBJ1-1	NA	TRBV2	TGTGCCAGCACAGGGGAGGGCACTGAAGCTTTCTTT	CASTGEGTEAFF
NA	TRBJ1-1	TRBD1	TRBV4-1	TGCGCCAGCAGCCAATACCTGGGCTGGCAGGGGGCGAACACTGAAGCTTTCTTT	CASSQYLGWQGANTEAFF
NA	TRBJ2-3	NA	TRBV7-3	TGTGCCAGCAGCTTAATTGCAGGGACTAGCACAGATACGCAGTATTTT	CASSLIAGTSTDTQYF
few	TRBJ2-7	NA	TRBV6-1	TGTGCCAGCAGTGAAGCGCAGTCCCGTGACGAGCAGTACTTC	CASSEAQSRDEQYF
NA	TRBJ2-3	NA	TRBV27	TGTGCCACTACCAGCACAGATACGCAGTATTTT	CATTSTDTQYF
NA	TRBJ2-3	TRBD2	TRBV28	TGTGCCAGCAGTGTCCCTAGCGGGAGGGCAGATACGCAGTATTTT	CASSVPSGRADTQYF
NA	TRBJ2-4	TRBD1	TRBV6-1	TGTGCCAGCAGTGAAGCCAGGGACAGGGTAAGGAACATTCAGTACTTC	CASSEARDRVRNIQYF
NA	TRBJ2-3	NA	TRBV9	TGTGCCAGCAGCGTATGGGGAGACAGCACAGATACGCAGTATTTT	CASSVWGDSTDTQYF
NA	TRBJ1-1	NA	TRBV5-1	TGCGCCAGCAGCGACCCGGAGGCGTACACTGAAGCTTTCTTT	CASSDPEAYTEAFF
NA	TRBJ2-7	NA	TRBV11-2	TGTGCCAGCAGCTTAGTCTTGGGGGGCTCCTACGAGCAGTACTTC	CASSLVLGGSYEQYF
NA	TRBJ2-1	NA	TRBV10-2	TGCGCCAGCAGGGTTCGAGGGAGCTCCTACAATGAGCAGTTCTTC	CASRVRGSSYNEQFF
few	TRBJ1-1	NA	TRBV5-1	TGCGCCAGCAGCTTGGTTATGAACACTGAAGCTTTCTTT	CASSLVMNTEAFF
NA	TRBJ2-3	TRBD2	TRBV27	TGTGCCACCCGGGCGGGAGGTGGAGATACGCAGTATTTT	CATRAGGGDTQYF
once	TRBJ2-2	TRBD1	TRBV7-9	TGTGCCAGCAGCTTAGGGCAGGGGGCGCTCTCCGGGGAGCTGTTTTTT	CASSLGQGALSGELFF
NA	TRBJ2-2	NA	TRBV3-1/TRBV3-2	TGTGCCAGCAGCCCAGGGGGGACAGACACCACCGGGGAGCTGTTTTTT	CASSPGGTDTTGELFF
NA	TRBJ1-3	NA	TRBV5-6	TGTGCCAGCAGCTTCTACTGGGACGCCTCTGGAAACACCATATATTTT	CASSFYWDASGNTIYF
NA	TRBJ2-3	TRBD2	TRBV2	TGTGCCAGCCACGTAGGGGGACTAGCGTTAGCCACAGATACGCAGTATTTT	CASHVGGLALATDTQYF
NA	TRBJ1-5	NA	TRBV21-1	TGTGCCAGCAGCAAAGTAGGGCCTGGTCAGCCCCAGCATTTT	CASSKVGPGQPQHF
many	TRBJ2-7	NA	TRBV27	TGTGCCAGCAGTGAGACACAGGGTCGGGCTTTTTACGAGCAGTACTTC	CASSETQGRAFYEQYF
NA	TRBJ2-7	TRBD1	TRBV7-9	TGTGCCAGCAGCTTAGTACAGGGGACCACCTACGAGCAGTACTTC	CASSLVQGTTYEQYF
many	TRBJ1-2	NA	TRBV12-3/TRBV12-4	TGTGCCAGCAGTTTTCCGCCGAACTATGGCTACACCTTC	CASSFPPNYGYTF
NA	TRBJ2-3	NA	TRBV13	TGTGCCAGCAGCGCGGCCACCAGGGGGGTAAAGGGCACAGATACGCAGTATTTT	CASSAATRGVKGTDTQYF
NA	TRBJ1-5	TRBD1	TRBV27	TGTGCCAGCAGTTTGACAGGGGGCTGGAATCAACCCCAGCATTTT	CASSLTGGWNQPQHF
NA	TRBJ1-2	NA	TRBV15	TGTGCCACTGGCCCCTCCAGACAAGCTAACTATGGCTACACCTTC	CATGPSRQANYGYTF
NA	TRBJ2-7	NA	TRBV5-1	TGCGCCAGCAGCGAACTGGACAGCTCCTACGAGCAGTACTTC	CASSELDSSYEQYF
NA	TRBJ1-3	NA	TRBV7-9	TGTGCCAGCAGCCCAAAGACAGGCGGAAACACCATATATTTT	CASSPKTGGNTIYF
NA	TRBJ1-5	NA	TRBV11-2	TGTGCCAGCAGCTTAGCATTATATCAGCCCCAGCATTTT	CASSLALYQPQHF
NA	TRBJ2-2	TRBD2	TRBV3-1/TRBV3-2	TGTGCCAGCAGCCAAGGACTAGCGTTTCTTATAGGGGAGCTGTTTTTT	CASSQGLAFLIGELFF
NA	TRBJ1-5	NA	TRBV30	TGTGCCTGGAGTGTACAGAGCAATCAGCCCCAGCATTTT	CAWSVQSNQPQHF
once	TRBJ2-1	TRBD1	TRBV4-1	TGCGCCAGCAGCCTTCCGGGACAGACCGACAATGAGCAGTTCTTC	CASSLPGQTDNEQFF
NA	TRBJ1-1	NA	TRBV27	TGTGCCAGCAGTCCCCAGTTGAACACTGAAGCTTTCTTT	CASSPQLNTEAFF
NA	TRBJ2-2	NA	TRBV6-5	TGTGCCAGCGGACAAGTCCGGACCGGGGAGCTGTTTTTT	CASGQVRTGELFF
NA	TRBJ2-1	TRBD2	TRBV7-3	TGTGCCAGCAGCTCGAGGGCTAGCGGGAGGTTCTCCTACAATGAGCAGTTCTTC	CASSSRASGRFSYNEQFF
NA	TRBJ1-4	NA	TRBV14	TGTGCCAGCAGCCACCCGAATCGGGAAAAACTGTTTTTT	CASSHPNREKLFF
NA	TRBJ2-5	TRBD2	TRBV15	TGTGCCACCAGCAGCGGACTAGCGCAAGAGACCCAGTACTTC	CATSSGLAQETQYF
NA	TRBJ1-2	TRBD1	TRBV18	TGTGCCAGCTCACTAGAGACAGGGAGAAGCTATGGCTACACCTTC	CASSLETGRSYGYTF
NA	TRBJ2-1	TRBD2	TRBV5-1	TGCGCCAGCAGCTCCGACGGGACTAGGGTCTACAATGAGCAGTTCTTC	CASSSDGTRVYNEQFF
NA	TRBJ1-2	TRBD1	TRBV4-2	TGTGCCAGCAGCCACTGGATTAGAGGACAGGCAAACAACTATGGCTACACCTTC	CASSHWIRGQANNYGYTF
NA	TRBJ1-2	NA	TRBV30	TGTGCCTGGAAAGGGTTTCTCAAGGGTGGCTACACCTTC	CAWKGFLKGGYTF